The clone carrying this T cell receptor beta chain was observed a few times. The sample comes from a study of blood T cell repertoires in COVID-19. Overall study: The study drew acute and convalescent COVID-19 samples from the United States, Italy and Spain. T cells, B-cell-depleted T cells, or PBMCs supplied cDNA or gDNA.

Some clones are missing from TCRdb's copy, which holds only in-frame ones; the method was immunoSEQ multiplex PCR. The repertoire holds around 130,000 clones, with about 86% as singletons. This CDR3 is 16 amino acids long. Germline trimming cut 5 bases from V and 4 bases from J; bases unmatched to any gene: 9. Looked up from germline, CDR1 is SEHNR and CDR2 is FQNEAQ (reference sequence). The study recruited people aged 18 to 89 years across approximately 24 US areas. The TCR was taken from a man between 40 and 49 years old with acute COVID-19. Sequenced material: PBMCs or T cells enriched from blood (not recorded which). The chain couples TRBV7-9 to TRBJ2-2; TRBD2 matches 8 bases. CDR3 DNA sequence: TGTGCCAGCAGCCCTCGGATCGGGGGGGGCACCGGGGAGCTGTTTTTT. This sequence encodes CASSPRIGGGTGELFF.